Listed below are T cell receptor beta chains from one sample, sequenced in a study of preoperative IRX-2 immunotherapy in early breast cancer. Produced via immunoSEQ multiplex PCR; TCRdb's table is partial and in-frame only. The table records about 98,000 clones, about nine tenths of them present only once. The sample in question was tumor tissue, obtained after IRX-2 immunotherapy. These receptors all come from a human donor with breast cancer. CDR3s include the opening cysteine and the closing phenylalanine or tryptophan. Only part of the rows carry a size: once, few, many, or a class if the clone is expanded.

>few|TRBV11-3|TRBJ1-3
CASSEGAWGNTIYF
>.|TRBV11-3|TRBJ2-1
CASSLVHEGRNEQFF
>.|TRBV29-1|TRBJ2-7
CSVGRDSYEQYF
>.|TRBV7-4|TRBJ1-1
CASSLTGATEAFF
>few|TRBV19|TRBJ1-5
CASKSGSNQPQHF
>.|TRBV28|TRBJ2-2
CASGAGGRTGELFF
>.|TRBV5-1|TRBJ1-1
CASSLSSANTEAFF
>.|TRBV10-3|TRBJ1-1
CAISESSLNTEAFF
>.|TRBV29-1|TRBJ2-3
CSVARGLASQDTQYF
>.|TRBV6-8|TRBJ2-7
CASSYIGTGIYEQYF
>.|TRBV7-1|TRBJ1-4
CASRRGLNEKLFF
>.|TRBV4-1|TRBJ1-6
CASSLVSGQGPRSYNSPLHF
>.|TRBV28|TRBJ1-2
CASSFPGSSYGYTF
>.|TRBV12-5|TRBJ1-1
CASGRGQSHTEAFF
>.|TRBV18|TRBJ1-1
CASSPRLISGPAFF
>once|TRBV28|TRBJ1-5
CASRRETSRGQPQHF
>.|TRBV11-3|TRBJ2-3
CASRPSGTSGLGWTDTQYF
>.|TRBV5-1|TRBJ2-5
CASSLATGGQETQYF
>.|TRBV19|TRBJ2-7
CASRDRDSKAYEQYF
>.|TRBV7-5|TRBJ2-2
CASSSLQGDTGELFF
>.|TRBV1|TRBJ2-5
CASSQEGRGFQETQYF
>.|TRBV27|TRBJ2-3
CASSYRGLTSTDTQYF
>.|TRBV11-3|TRBJ2-2
CASTQGTSGDGELFF
>.|TRBV19|TRBJ1-5
CASSIDRGGDQPQHF
>.|TRBV7-1|TRBJ2-2
CASSPPSGQNTGELFF
>.|TRBV6-8|TRBJ1-4
CASSYVGAGEKLFF
>.|TRBV19|TRBJ1-1
CAVKGQHTEAFF
>.|TRBV18|TRBJ2-1
CASSPVYSEYNEQFF
>.|TRBV12-5|TRBJ2-1
CASGLSQGGVKNEQFF
>.|TRBV6-8|TRBJ2-3
CASSYSGSQASTDTQYF
>few|TRBV11-1|TRBJ1-4
CASRPRGPNEKLFF
>.|TRBV7-1|TRBJ1-1
CASSGQGVGTEAFF
>.|TRBV10-2|TRBJ2-7
CATARLSYEQYF
>.|TRBV28|TRBJ2-7
CASSLGTGGYEQYF
>.|TRBV19|TRBJ2-5
CASSIKRGAGETQYF
>.|TRBV12-5|TRBJ1-1
CASGRTGNTEAFF
>once|TRBV11-3|TRBJ2-3
CASSPRGGGNTDTQYF
>.|TRBV6-8|TRBJ2-7
CASKPGALAGGLYEQYF
>.|TRBV22-1|TRBJ1-3
CASKGTPGNTIYF
>.|TRBV6-8|TRBJ2-7
CASSLDEDDEQYF